Below, one T cell receptor (beta chain) is given with its context. Its target is unknown. The data originate from a study of T-cell reconstitution after alpha-beta-depleted transplantation in children. The CDR3 covers 16 residues. Germline values: CDR1 ENHRY, CDR2 SYGVKD. With V trimmed by 0 bases and J by 0 bases, 5 bases remained unmatched. The library targeted TCRbeta and was prepared with unique molecular identifiers. TCRdb analysed the PCR reads with MiXCR anew, one entry per CDR3 protein. The data show about 300,000 distinct CDR3 sequences, around 7.3% seen once. Broader study findings: High day-60 TCRbeta diversity in some patients came from surviving recipient T cells and thymic progenitors. After one year, T-cell counts and TCRbeta diversity mostly came from new T cells.

The J gene is TRBJ2-7, the V gene TRBV10-3; 7 nucleotides agree with TRBD1. The TCR sequence derives from a female patient aged 2-9 years who had a stem cell transplant for Fanconi anemia, so the T cells may come from the graft donor. The material was peripheral blood, obtained 360 days after TCRalphabeta/CD19-depleted stem cell transplant. CDR3 residues: CAISESSNRGSYEQYF. For the CDR3, the DNA is TGTGCCATCAGTGAGTCGTCGAACAGGGGCTCCTACGAGCAGTACTTC.